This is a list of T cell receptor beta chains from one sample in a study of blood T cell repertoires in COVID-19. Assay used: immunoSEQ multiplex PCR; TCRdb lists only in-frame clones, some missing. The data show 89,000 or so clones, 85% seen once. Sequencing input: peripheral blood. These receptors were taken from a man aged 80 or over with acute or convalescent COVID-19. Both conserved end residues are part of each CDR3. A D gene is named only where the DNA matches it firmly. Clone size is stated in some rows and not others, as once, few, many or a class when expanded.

CDR3 DNA: TGTGCCAGCAGTCCTGGGGGGGGACAGGGGAACACTGAAGCTTTCTTT
CDR3 protein: CASSPGGGQGNTEAFF
clone size: -
V gene: TRBV9
J gene: TRBJ1-1
D gene: TRBD1

CDR3 DNA: TGTGCCTGGAGTGACTCCAGACTAGCTAACACCGGGGAGCTGTTTTTT
CDR3 protein: CAWSDSRLANTGELFF
clone size: once
V gene: TRBV30
J gene: TRBJ2-2
D gene: TRBD2

CDR3 DNA: TGTGCCAGCAGCGACAGGGGGCTTTCCTACGAGCAGTACTTC
CDR3 protein: CASSDRGLSYEQYF
clone size: -
V gene: TRBV6-2/TRBV6-3
J gene: TRBJ2-7
D gene: TRBD1

CDR3 DNA: TGTGCCACCAGTGACCAAACAGGGTTCGGCGAGCAGTTCTTC
CDR3 protein: CATSDQTGFGEQFF
clone size: -
V gene: TRBV24-1
J gene: TRBJ2-1
D gene: -

CDR3 DNA: TGTGCCAGTAGTCCCTTAGCGGGCCAGGGAGATACGCAGTATTTT
CDR3 protein: CASSPLAGQGDTQYF
clone size: -
V gene: TRBV19
J gene: TRBJ2-3
D gene: TRBD2

CDR3 DNA: TGCGCCAGCAGCCAAGATCTTCAGGTCTCCCCCTACGAGCAGTACTTC
CDR3 protein: CASSQDLQVSPYEQYF
clone size: -
V gene: TRBV4-1
J gene: TRBJ2-7
D gene: -

CDR3 DNA: TGCGCCAGCAGCTTTGGGGGAGGGAGCACAGATACGCAGTATTTT
CDR3 protein: CASSFGGGSTDTQYF
clone size: -
V gene: TRBV5-1
J gene: TRBJ2-3
D gene: TRBD2

CDR3 DNA: TGTGCCAGCAGGGAAGAGGGACAGGGTTTTGGCTACACCTTC
CDR3 protein: CASREEGQGFGYTF
clone size: -
V gene: TRBV6-1
J gene: TRBJ1-2
D gene: TRBD1

CDR3 DNA: TGTGCCAGCAGCCGACTAGCGGGGGGTGGTAAAAACATTCAGTACTTC
CDR3 protein: CASSRLAGGGKNIQYF
clone size: -
V gene: TRBV3-1/TRBV3-2
J gene: TRBJ2-4
D gene: TRBD2

CDR3 DNA: TGCAGCGTTGAAAAGGGGGGGTCGGAGACCCAGTACTTC
CDR3 protein: CSVEKGGSETQYF
clone size: -
V gene: TRBV29-1
J gene: TRBJ2-5
D gene: -

CDR3 DNA: TGTGCCAGCAGCCAAGCTAGAGACACTGAAGCTTTCTTT
CDR3 protein: CASSQARDTEAFF
clone size: few
V gene: TRBV3-1/TRBV3-2
J gene: TRBJ1-1
D gene: -

CDR3 DNA: TGTGCCAGTAGTCTCACCGGGACAGGGGTAGAAAAACTGTTTTTT
CDR3 protein: CASSLTGTGVEKLFF
clone size: -
V gene: TRBV19
J gene: TRBJ1-4
D gene: TRBD1

CDR3 DNA: TGCGCCAGCAGCCAAGGTACGGGGTGGGAGTACGAGCAGTACTTC
CDR3 protein: CASSQGTGWEYEQYF
clone size: -
V gene: TRBV4-3
J gene: TRBJ2-7
D gene: -

CDR3 DNA: TGTGCCAGCAGAACGGGACAGATCTATGGCTACACCTTC
CDR3 protein: CASRTGQIYGYTF
clone size: -
V gene: TRBV28
J gene: TRBJ1-2
D gene: TRBD1

CDR3 DNA: TGTGCCAGCACCGCGGCCCCGAGCGAAGGAGAGACCCAGTACTTC
CDR3 protein: CASTAAPSEGETQYF
clone size: -
V gene: TRBV28
J gene: TRBJ2-5
D gene: -

CDR3 DNA: TGTGCCAGCAGCGTAGGCGGGAGTACCTACAATGAGCAGTTCTTC
CDR3 protein: CASSVGGSTYNEQFF
clone size: -
V gene: TRBV9
J gene: TRBJ2-1
D gene: TRBD2

CDR3 DNA: TGTGCCAGCAGCATTAGACTAGCGGGATATGTCGAGCAGTACTTC
CDR3 protein: CASSIRLAGYVEQYF
clone size: -
V gene: TRBV5-6
J gene: TRBJ2-7
D gene: TRBD2

CDR3 DNA: TGTGCCAGCGTCCAGGATAGCAATCAGCCCCAGCATTTT
CDR3 protein: CASVQDSNQPQHF
clone size: -
V gene: TRBV2
J gene: TRBJ1-5
D gene: -

CDR3 DNA: TGCAGCGTCGCCCGGGACAGAGAAGAGACCCAGTACTTC
CDR3 protein: CSVARDREETQYF
clone size: -
V gene: TRBV29-1
J gene: TRBJ2-5
D gene: TRBD1

CDR3 DNA: TGCGCCAGCAGTCAATCCCCAGGGATCTATGGCTACACCTTC
CDR3 protein: CASSQSPGIYGYTF
clone size: -
V gene: TRBV23-1
J gene: TRBJ1-2
D gene: -

CDR3 DNA: TGTGCCAGCAGTTTAGGCGACAGGGGATTTCAGCCCCAGCATTTT
CDR3 protein: CASSLGDRGFQPQHF
clone size: few
V gene: TRBV28
J gene: TRBJ1-5
D gene: TRBD1

CDR3 DNA: TGTGCCAGCTCAGAAACAGGGCTGGGCAATCAGCCCCAGCATTTT
CDR3 protein: CASSETGLGNQPQHF
clone size: -
V gene: TRBV18
J gene: TRBJ1-5
D gene: -

CDR3 DNA: TGTGCCAGTAGTATCGCCCCTGACAGGCCCCGTTTTGCTGGCTACACCTTC
CDR3 protein: CASSIAPDRPRFAGYTF
clone size: -
V gene: TRBV19
J gene: TRBJ1-2
D gene: -

CDR3 DNA: TGTGCCAGTAGTGAGAAGCATGAGCAGTTCTTC
CDR3 protein: CASSEKHEQFF
clone size: -
V gene: TRBV19
J gene: TRBJ2-1
D gene: -

CDR3 DNA: TGCGCCAGCAGCCAAGAAATAACTAGCCCACACGAGCAGTACTTC
CDR3 protein: CASSQEITSPHEQYF
clone size: -
V gene: TRBV4-3
J gene: TRBJ2-7
D gene: -

CDR3 DNA: TGTGCCAGCAGTTACACGACAGGGCCAAATGGCTACACCTTC
CDR3 protein: CASSYTTGPNGYTF
clone size: once
V gene: TRBV6-5
J gene: TRBJ1-2
D gene: TRBD1

CDR3 DNA: TGTGCCAGCAGCCTGACTCGAGGTCCTTCGAACGAGCAGTACTTC
CDR3 protein: CASSLTRGPSNEQYF
clone size: once
V gene: TRBV14
J gene: TRBJ2-7
D gene: -

CDR3 DNA: TGTGCCAGCAGGACAGGGGGCCCTGGGGCCAACGTCCTGACTTTC
CDR3 protein: CASRTGGPGANVLTF
clone size: -
V gene: TRBV28
J gene: TRBJ2-6
D gene: TRBD1

CDR3 DNA: TGTGCCAGCAGCCGCGGGGTACGCCAAGAGACCCAGTACTTC
CDR3 protein: CASSRGVRQETQYF
clone size: -
V gene: TRBV11-2
J gene: TRBJ2-5
D gene: -

CDR3 DNA: TGTGCCATCAGTGAGACTAGCAATGAGCAGTTCTTC
CDR3 protein: CAISETSNEQFF
clone size: -
V gene: TRBV10-3
J gene: TRBJ2-1
D gene: -

CDR3 DNA: TGCGCCAGCAGCTTGGGTGCGGTCCGCACAGATACGCAGTATTTT
CDR3 protein: CASSLGAVRTDTQYF
clone size: once
V gene: TRBV5-1
J gene: TRBJ2-3
D gene: -

CDR3 DNA: TGCGCCACGGGACAGGGTTTAGGCGCCTACGAGCAGTACTTC
CDR3 protein: CATGQGLGAYEQYF
clone size: -
V gene: TRBV4-3
J gene: TRBJ2-7
D gene: TRBD1

CDR3 DNA: TGTGCCAGCTCACCGGCAGGGGGAGTAAACTATGGCTACACCTTC
CDR3 protein: CASSPAGGVNYGYTF
clone size: -
V gene: TRBV18
J gene: TRBJ1-2
D gene: TRBD1

CDR3 DNA: TGTGCCAGCAGCTTGGGGCCACCGGGACAGGGCTCTGGAAACACCATATATTTT
CDR3 protein: CASSLGPPGQGSGNTIYF
clone size: -
V gene: TRBV5-4
J gene: TRBJ1-3
D gene: TRBD1

CDR3 DNA: TGCGCCAGCAGACGGACAGGGTCGAGCTCTGGAAACACCATATATTTT
CDR3 protein: CASRRTGSSSGNTIYF
clone size: -
V gene: TRBV5-1
J gene: TRBJ1-3
D gene: TRBD1